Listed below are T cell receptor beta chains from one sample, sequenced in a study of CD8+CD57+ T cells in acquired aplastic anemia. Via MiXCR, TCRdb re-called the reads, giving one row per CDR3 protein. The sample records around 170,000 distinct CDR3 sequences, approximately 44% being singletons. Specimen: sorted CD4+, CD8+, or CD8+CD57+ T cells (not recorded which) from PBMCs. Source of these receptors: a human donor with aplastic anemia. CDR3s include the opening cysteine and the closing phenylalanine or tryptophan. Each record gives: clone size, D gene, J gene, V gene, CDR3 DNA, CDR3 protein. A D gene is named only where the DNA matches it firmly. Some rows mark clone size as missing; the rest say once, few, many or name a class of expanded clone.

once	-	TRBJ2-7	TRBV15	TGTGCCACCAGCAGAGATCAGGGATACGAGCAGTACTTC	CATSRDQGYEQYF
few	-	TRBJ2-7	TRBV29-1	TGCAGCGTTGAAGATCAGGGACCGGAGCAGTACTTC	CSVEDQGPEQYF
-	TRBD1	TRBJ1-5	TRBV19	TGTGCCAGTAGTACGGGACAGGGGGCTAAACAGCCCCAGCATTTT	CASSTGQGAKQPQHF
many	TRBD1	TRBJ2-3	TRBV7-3	TGTGCCAGCAGCTTAACGAACAGGGGATATACGCAGTATTTT	CASSLTNRGYTQYF
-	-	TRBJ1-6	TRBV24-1	TGTGCCACCATCCGCCCCCCGGGACCGCCTTATCCCCTCCACTTT	CATIRPPGPPYPLHF
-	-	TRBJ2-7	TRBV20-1	TGCAGTGCTAGAGATCCCCGGAGGGGCCCGTACGAGCAGTACTTC	CSARDPRRGPYEQYF
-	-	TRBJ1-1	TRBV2	TGTGCCAGCAGAGGCTCTAGCCAGTCCAATGAAGCTTTCTTT	CASRGSSQSNEAFF
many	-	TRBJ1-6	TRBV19	TGTGCCAGTAGTATTGATAGTCGTGGGGTACGTGGGGGTCCTGGAAATTCACCCCTCCACTTT	CASSIDSRGVRGGPGNSPLHF
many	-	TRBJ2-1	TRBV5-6	TGTGCCAGCAGCTTGGGGCTCAATGAGCAGTTCTTC	CASSLGLNEQFF
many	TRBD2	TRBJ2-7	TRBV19	TGTGCCAGTAGTATAGATGTCACTAGCGGTACCTACGAGCAGTACTTC	CASSIDVTSGTYEQYF
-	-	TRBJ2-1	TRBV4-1	TGCGCCAGCAGCCAAGAGAATGTAGGGTTCAATGAGCAGTTCTTC	CASSQENVGFNEQFF
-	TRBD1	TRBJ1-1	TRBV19	TGTGCCAGTACAGGACAGGGGAGCACTGAAGCTTTCTTT	CASTGQGSTEAFF
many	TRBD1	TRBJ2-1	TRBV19	TGTGCCAGTACCCGACCGGGACAGATAGGAGGCAATGAGCAGTTCTTC	CASTRPGQIGGNEQFF
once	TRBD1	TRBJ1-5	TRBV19	TGTGCCAGTAGTCAACGACAGGGCCCCCAGCCCCAGCATTTT	CASSQRQGPQPQHF
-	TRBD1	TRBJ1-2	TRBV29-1	TGCAGCGTTTCAGGGGGTGATGGCTACACCTTC	CSVSGGDGYTF
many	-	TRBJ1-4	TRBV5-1	TGCGCCAGCAGCGACCGCGAGCCGGGAGGTGAAAAACTGTTTTTT	CASSDREPGGEKLFF
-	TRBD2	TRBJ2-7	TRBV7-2	TGTGCCAGCAGCCCCAGGCTAGCGGGTACCTACGAGCAGTACTTC	CASSPRLAGTYEQYF
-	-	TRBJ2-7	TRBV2	TGTGCCAGCAGGGCTTTCGAGCAGTACTTC	CASRAFEQYF
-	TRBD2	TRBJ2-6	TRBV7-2	TGTGCCAGCAGCTTAGCCCCCACCCTAGCGGGAGGGGCCAACGTCCTGACTTTC	CASSLAPTLAGGANVLTF
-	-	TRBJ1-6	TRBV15	TGTGCCACCAGCCCGAGGAAGAATAATTCACCCCTCCACTTC	CATSPRKNNSPLHF
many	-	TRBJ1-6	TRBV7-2	TGTGCCAGCAGCCCTCGTGGAGGAGATTCACCCCTCCACTTT	CASSPRGGDSPLHF
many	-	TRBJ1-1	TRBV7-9	TGTGCCAGCAGCTTAGGGCAGTTCCTTGAAGCTTTCTTT	CASSLGQFLEAFF
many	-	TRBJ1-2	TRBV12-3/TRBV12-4	TGTGCCAGCAGTTTAGGTGGGGCAGGAAACTATGGCTACACCTTC	CASSLGGAGNYGYTF